This is a list of T cell receptor beta chains from one sample in a study of blood T cell repertoires in COVID-19. Assay used: immunoSEQ multiplex PCR; TCRdb lists only in-frame clones, some missing. The sample yields approximately 85,000 clones, roughly 84% seen once. The specimen sequenced was peripheral blood. Receptors were obtained from an elderly woman in a cohort sampled during active or convalescent COVID-19. The conserved cysteine and the conserved F or W are not part of the CDR3 here. Some rows have no size entry. The others give once, few or many, or a class for an expanded clone.

CDR3 protein,J gene,CDR3 length,V gene,clone size
ASSLEGRSTDTQY,TRBJ2-3,13,TRBV11-2,NA
ATLDRGANYGYT,TRBJ1-2,12,TRBV19,NA
ASSIPGNIQY,TRBJ2-4,10,TRBV19,NA
AWSNKGGYGYT,TRBJ1-2,11,TRBV30,NA
ASSPLGGAYNEQF,TRBJ2-1,13,TRBV7-9,NA
ASGLAGGNIGNQPQH,TRBJ1-5,15,TRBV12-5,NA
ASSVQGAYTGELF,TRBJ2-2,13,TRBV2,NA
ASSLRTAEAF,TRBJ1-1,10,TRBV28,NA
ASSSPRSAVEAF,TRBJ1-1,12,TRBV6-5,once
ASGRGDSPLH,TRBJ1-6,10,TRBV2,NA
ASNIQAYSNQPQH,TRBJ1-5,13,TRBV19,NA
ASSQDSVQGSPLH,TRBJ1-6,13,TRBV3-1/TRBV3-2,NA
ASRTQGGGEQY,TRBJ2-7,11,TRBV3-1/TRBV3-2,NA
ASSYVAGTEAF,TRBJ1-1,11,TRBV6-5,once
ASSLSAGQGYLGSGELF,TRBJ2-2,17,TRBV5-1,once
ASSLPGGDEQY,TRBJ2-7,11,TRBV12-3/TRBV12-4,NA
ASSLRAAAYMNTEAF,TRBJ1-1,15,TRBV11-2,NA
ASSLQAVTGGGYT,TRBJ1-2,13,TRBV5-1,NA
ASSSRFSNQPQH,TRBJ1-5,12,TRBV28,NA
ASTLPGADTQY,TRBJ2-3,11,TRBV5-8,NA
ASSATGTGNQPQH,TRBJ1-5,13,TRBV19,NA
ASSSILGQGRYTGANVLT,TRBJ2-6,18,TRBV5-1,NA
ASSQGTGTGELF,TRBJ2-2,12,TRBV7-3,NA
ASSALAGGKDTQY,TRBJ2-3,13,TRBV2,NA
ASSQRGMNTEAF,TRBJ1-1,12,TRBV3-1/TRBV3-2,NA
ASSGQAIQETQY,TRBJ2-5,12,TRBV5-1,once
ASSSRTSGIGETQY,TRBJ2-5,14,TRBV9,NA
ASSLDGGTPNGYT,TRBJ1-2,13,TRBV11-3,NA
ASSPEFSESSPLH,TRBJ1-6,13,TRBV5-1,NA
AWTGTLTTNEKLF,TRBJ1-4,13,TRBV30,NA
ASSSAQGPTNEKLF,TRBJ1-4,14,TRBV28,NA
SVEHRGNSGYT,TRBJ1-2,11,TRBV29-1,NA
ASSLLAGGSTGELF,TRBJ2-2,14,TRBV5-1,NA
ASSSSARDREKGYT,TRBJ1-2,14,TRBV25-1,NA
ASSQVTGAEQY,TRBJ2-7,11,TRBV3-1/TRBV3-2,NA
ASSISGANVLT,TRBJ2-6,11,TRBV19,NA
ASTTLSVNRYTEAF,TRBJ1-1,14,TRBV5-6,NA
ASSPRTSGNTGELF,TRBJ2-2,14,TRBV5-4,NA
ASSTIDSLGAKNIQY,TRBJ2-4,15,TRBV19,few
ASSSTGTKNTEAF,TRBJ1-1,13,TRBV10-1,NA
ASSLLGGTEAF,TRBJ1-1,11,TRBV7-9,NA
ASSYGELAGETQY,TRBJ2-5,13,TRBV6-2/TRBV6-3,NA
ASSWVGGSQNNEQF,TRBJ2-1,14,TRBV13,NA
ASSFQPGLVRY,TRBJ2-7,11,TRBV28,NA
ASSSYLSVLAYNSPLH,TRBJ1-6,16,TRBV19,NA
AHRTSGRFGELF,TRBJ2-2,12,TRBV2,NA
ASSMGDRLNTEAF,TRBJ1-1,13,TRBV19,NA
ASSSHRTVLSNQPQH,TRBJ1-5,15,TRBV27,NA
ASSYQGADGELF,TRBJ2-2,12,TRBV6-5,NA
ASSFRDRATEAF,TRBJ1-1,12,TRBV5-1,NA